The 3 T cell receptor beta chains presented below share a single source sample, sequenced in a study of OX40 agonist ivuxolimab in advanced cancers. The library relied on the immunoSEQ multiplex PCR assay. Drawn from immuneACCESS, this table holds only the in-frame rearrangements with V and J called that TCRdb kept. Clones are partly lost; checked studies trace under half to an unresolved V gene and leave the rest unexplained. This sample holds about 69,000 clones; 90% were observed only once. The top ten clones comprise roughly a tenth of the sample. Sequenced material: CD4+ or CD8+ T cells sorted from blood, taken in a trial of the OX40 agonist ivuxolimab. These TCRs come from an adult with an advanced solid tumor such as melanoma, head and neck, liver or kidney cancer.

Here the CDR3 DNA reads TGTGCCAGCAGCGTATTCGAGGGGACTCCAGCTTTCTTT. It codes for CASSVFEGTPAFF. This chain joins TRBV9 and TRBJ1-1; the D gene is possibly TRBD1 (5 bases). This CDR3 region has 13 residues. Germline V CDR1 and CDR2: SGDLS, YYNGEE. V was trimmed by 1 base and J by 10 bases, leaving 14 bases between them.

The genes are TRBV14 and TRBJ2-7; D remains ambiguous. The germline V gene encodes CDR1 SGHDN and CDR2 FVKESK. The V and J ends lost 2 bases and 5 bases respectively, with 4 bases between them. CDR3 length equals 11 residues. As DNA, the CDR3 is TGTGCCAGCAGCCAATTTAACGAGCAGTACTTC. Its translation is CASSQFNEQYF.

The rearrangement joins TRBV5-4 to TRBJ2-5; D is possibly TRBD1 or TRBD2 (5 bases each). The end of the DNA is better explained by TRBJ2-7, so the J call may be wrong. Germline V CDR1 and CDR2: SGHNT, YYREEE (reference sequence). The CDR3 loop spans 13 amino acids. CDR3 DNA: TGTGCCAGCAGCAGAGGGCAGGGCAACGAGCAGTACTTC. Translating it yields CASSRGQGNEQYF.